This is a list of T cell receptor beta chains from one sample in a study of blood T cell repertoires in COVID-19. Measured with immunoSEQ multiplex PCR; TCRdb has only the in-frame clones, and not every one. The repertoire consists of roughly 150,000 clones, with about nine tenths occurring once and the leading ten covering over 2%. The specimen sequenced was peripheral blood. All receptors come from a woman aged 70-85 years with acute or convalescent COVID-19. CDR3s include the opening cysteine and the closing phenylalanine or tryptophan. The order of the fields is V gene, J gene, clone size, D gene, CDR3 protein, CDR3 DNA. The D gene is left open where the match is weak. The size entry is marked missing in some rows and otherwise reads once, few, many or a size class.

V gene: TRBV23-1; J gene: TRBJ2-7; clone size: NA; D gene: NA; CDR3 protein: CASSPEGVYEQYF; CDR3 DNA: TGCGCCAGCAGTCCCGAGGGGGTCTACGAGCAGTACTTC
V gene: TRBV19; J gene: TRBJ2-5; clone size: once; D gene: NA; CDR3 protein: CASSGPYQETQYF; CDR3 DNA: TGTGCCAGCTCAGGGCCCTACCAAGAGACCCAGTACTTC
V gene: TRBV4-2; J gene: TRBJ2-5; clone size: NA; D gene: TRBD2; CDR3 protein: CASSTSGGAGETQYF; CDR3 DNA: TGTGCCAGCAGCACCAGCGGGGGGGCCGGAGAGACCCAGTACTTC
V gene: TRBV2; J gene: TRBJ2-2; clone size: NA; D gene: NA; CDR3 protein: CASSVTGWATGELFF; CDR3 DNA: TGTGCCAGCAGTGTCACAGGGTGGGCCACCGGGGAGCTGTTTTTT
V gene: TRBV2; J gene: TRBJ2-3; clone size: NA; D gene: NA; CDR3 protein: CASSESYTQYF; CDR3 DNA: TGTGCCAGCAGTGAGAGTTATACGCAGTATTTT
V gene: TRBV30; J gene: TRBJ1-1; clone size: NA; D gene: TRBD1; CDR3 protein: CAWATGTRAFF; CDR3 DNA: TGTGCCTGGGCGACAGGGACGCGGGCTTTCTTT
V gene: TRBV29-1; J gene: TRBJ1-2; clone size: NA; D gene: NA; CDR3 protein: CSVARGRNYGYTF; CDR3 DNA: TGCAGCGTTGCTAGGGGCCGGAATTATGGCTACACCTTC
V gene: TRBV6-1; J gene: TRBJ2-3; clone size: NA; D gene: NA; CDR3 protein: CASSEAWGVGDTQYF; CDR3 DNA: TGTGCCAGCAGTGAAGCGTGGGGAGTCGGAGATACGCAGTATTTT
V gene: TRBV7-8; J gene: TRBJ1-5; clone size: NA; D gene: TRBD1; CDR3 protein: CASSLASGDRGKPQHF; CDR3 DNA: TGTGCCAGCAGCTTAGCGAGCGGGGACAGGGGGAAGCCCCAGCATTTT
V gene: TRBV7-2; J gene: TRBJ2-3; clone size: NA; D gene: NA; CDR3 protein: CASSPRWGGGTDTQYF; CDR3 DNA: TGTGCCAGCAGCCCTCGGTGGGGCGGGGGCACAGATACGCAGTATTTT
V gene: TRBV18; J gene: TRBJ1-2; clone size: NA; D gene: TRBD1; CDR3 protein: CASSESSTGGSYGYTF; CDR3 DNA: TGTGCCAGCTCAGAAAGCTCGACAGGGGGGAGCTATGGCTACACCTTC